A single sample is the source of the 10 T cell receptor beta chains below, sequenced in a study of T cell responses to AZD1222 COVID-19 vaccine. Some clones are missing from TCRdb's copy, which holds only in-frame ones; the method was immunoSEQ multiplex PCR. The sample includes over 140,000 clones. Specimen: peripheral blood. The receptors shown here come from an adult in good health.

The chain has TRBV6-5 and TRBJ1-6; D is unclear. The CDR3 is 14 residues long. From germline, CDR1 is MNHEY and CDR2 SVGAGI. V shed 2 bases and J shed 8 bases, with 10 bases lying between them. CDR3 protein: CASSYQVLDSPLHF. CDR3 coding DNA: TGTGCCAGCAGTTACCAAGTATTAGATTCACCCCTCCACTTT.

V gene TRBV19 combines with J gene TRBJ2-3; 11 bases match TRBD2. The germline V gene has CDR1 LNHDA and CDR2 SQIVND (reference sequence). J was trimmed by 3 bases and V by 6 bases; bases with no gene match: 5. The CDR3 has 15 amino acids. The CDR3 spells CASSRGTSGTDTQYF. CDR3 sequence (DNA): TGTGCCAGTAGCCGCGGGACTAGCGGAACAGATACGCAGTATTTT. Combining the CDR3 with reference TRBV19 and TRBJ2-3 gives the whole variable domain DGGITQSPKYLFRKEGQNVTLSCEQNLNHDAMYWYRQDPGQGLRLIYYSQIVNDFQKGDIAEGYSVSREKKESFPLTVTSAQKNPTAFYLCASSRGTSGTDTQYFGPGTRLTVL.

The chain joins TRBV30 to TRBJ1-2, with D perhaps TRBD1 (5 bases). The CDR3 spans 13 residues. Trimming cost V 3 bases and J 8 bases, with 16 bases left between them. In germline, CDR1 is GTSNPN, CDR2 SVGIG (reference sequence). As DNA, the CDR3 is TGTGCCTGGAGCGACCAGGGTTCGGCCGGCTACACCTTC. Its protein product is CAWSDQGSAGYTF.

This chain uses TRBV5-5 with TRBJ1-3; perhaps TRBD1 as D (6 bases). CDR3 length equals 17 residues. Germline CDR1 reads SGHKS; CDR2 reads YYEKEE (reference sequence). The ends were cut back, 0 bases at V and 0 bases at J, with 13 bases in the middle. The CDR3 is CASSLVGTLNSGNTIYF. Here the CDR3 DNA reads TGTGCCAGCAGCTTGGTAGGGACACTCAACTCTGGAAACACCATATATTTT.

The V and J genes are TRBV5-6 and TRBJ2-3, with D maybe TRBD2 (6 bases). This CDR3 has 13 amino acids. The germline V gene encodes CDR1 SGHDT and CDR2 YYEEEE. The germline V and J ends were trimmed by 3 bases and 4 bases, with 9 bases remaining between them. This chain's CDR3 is CASSWGVADTQYF. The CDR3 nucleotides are TGTGCCAGCAGCTGGGGGGTGGCAGATACGCAGTATTTT.

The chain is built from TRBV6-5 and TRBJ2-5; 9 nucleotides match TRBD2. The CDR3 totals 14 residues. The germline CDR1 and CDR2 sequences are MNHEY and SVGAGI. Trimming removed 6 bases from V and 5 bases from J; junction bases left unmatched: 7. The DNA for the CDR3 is TGTGCCAGCAGATCTAGCGGGGTTATGGAGACCCAGTACTTC. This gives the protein CASRSSGVMETQYF.

The CDR3 sequence: CASSLVGGNTGELFF. CDR3 DNA sequence: TGTGCCAGCAGCTTAGTCGGGGGGAACACCGGGGAGCTGTTTTTT. This chain uses TRBV7-3 with TRBJ2-2, with D possibly TRBD2 on 6 matching bases. Germline assignment: CDR1 SGHTA and CDR2 FQGTGA. V was pared by 2 bases and J by 1 base, with 8 bases between. The CDR3 length is 15 residues.

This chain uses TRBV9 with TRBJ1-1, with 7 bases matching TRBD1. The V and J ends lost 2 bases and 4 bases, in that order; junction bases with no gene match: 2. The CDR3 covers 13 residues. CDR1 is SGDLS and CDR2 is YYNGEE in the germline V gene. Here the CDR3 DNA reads TGTGCCAGCAGCGTTGAGGGGGCCACTGAAGCTTTCTTT. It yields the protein CASSVEGATEAFF.

The DNA of the CDR3 is TGTGCCAGCAGCAAACAGGGATATACTGAAGCTTTCTTT. Residues: CASSKQGYTEAFF. The V and J genes are TRBV2 and TRBJ1-1, with D perhaps TRBD1 (6 bases). Germline-derived CDR1 and CDR2 are SNHLY and FYNNEI. This CDR3 spans 13 amino acids. V shed 6 bases and J shed 5 bases, with 13 bases lying between them.

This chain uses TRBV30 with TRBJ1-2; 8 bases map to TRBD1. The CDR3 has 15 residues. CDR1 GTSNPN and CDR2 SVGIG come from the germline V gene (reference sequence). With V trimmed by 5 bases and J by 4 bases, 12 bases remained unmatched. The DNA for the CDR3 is TGTGCCTGGGTCCCGGGACAGGCATCTAGCTATGGCTACACCTTC. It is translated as CAWVPGQASSYGYTF.